This T cell receptor beta chain originates from a study of graft-versus-host responses after intestinal transplantation. Notes on the study in general: GvH clones turned up in recipient marrow; some had shown up first in ileum or blood.

On this clone: Its antigen is undetermined.

Germline lookup yields CDR1 KGHSH and CDR2 LQKENI. V gave up 6 bases and J gave up 0 bases; unmatched junction bases: 16. This CDR3 is 19 amino acids long. Sequencing used immunoSEQ multiplex PCR; TCRdb keeps in-frame clones, though not all of them. The sample lists about 85,000 clones, around 80% occurring once. This material consisted of unstimulated CD4+ T cells sorted from spleen or lymph node cells, taken before intestinal transplant. This sequence was found in a human donor who received an intestinal transplant. The gene calls are TRBV18 and TRBJ2-7; 11 nucleotides line up with TRBD1. The CDR3 region has the DNA TGTGCCAGCTCCCTCACGTGGGACAGGGGGAAGACGGTCTCCTACGAGCAGTACTTC. Translation: CASSLTWDRGKTVSYEQYF.